Described below is a single TCR beta chain sequence and its context. The CDR3 is 16 amino acids. The J segment lost 4 bases and the V segment lost 7 bases, leaving 12 bases of the junction unmatched. Germline loops: CDR1 LNHDA, CDR2 SQIVND (reference sequence). These data come from a study of blood T cell repertoires in COVID-19. Participants were aged roughly 18 to 89 years, lived in roughly 25 US areas, and enrolled virtually. Assay: immunoSEQ multiplex PCR; the TCRdb copy retains only in-frame clones and omits some. The sample contains more than 200,000 clones, approximately 89% of which appear only once.

Input material: PBMCs or T cells enriched from blood (not recorded which). The chain links TRBV19 to TRBJ2-1; 8 bases are a match to TRBD2. The source of this sequence is a woman aged 30 to 39 who had been exposed to COVID-19. CDR3 sequence: CASNSGTPLGYNEQFF. DNA of the CDR3: TGTGCCAGTAATAGCGGGACCCCCTTAGGATACAATGAGCAGTTCTTC.